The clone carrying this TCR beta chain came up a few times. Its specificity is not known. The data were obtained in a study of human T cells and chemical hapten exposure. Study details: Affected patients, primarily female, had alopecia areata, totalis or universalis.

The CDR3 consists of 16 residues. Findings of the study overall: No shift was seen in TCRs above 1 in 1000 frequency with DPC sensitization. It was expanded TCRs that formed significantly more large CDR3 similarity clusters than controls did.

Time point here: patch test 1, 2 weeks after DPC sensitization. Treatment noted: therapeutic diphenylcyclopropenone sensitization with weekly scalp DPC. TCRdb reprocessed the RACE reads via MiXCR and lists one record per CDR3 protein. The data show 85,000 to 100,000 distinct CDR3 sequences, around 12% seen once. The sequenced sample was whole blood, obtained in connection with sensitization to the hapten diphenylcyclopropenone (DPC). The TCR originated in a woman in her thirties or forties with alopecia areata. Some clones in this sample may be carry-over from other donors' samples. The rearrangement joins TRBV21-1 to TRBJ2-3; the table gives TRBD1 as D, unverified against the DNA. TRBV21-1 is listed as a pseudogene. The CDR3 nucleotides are TGTGCCAGCAGCAATGTGGGCCACGAGCCCCCAGATACGCAGTATTTT. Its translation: CASSNVGHEPPDTQYF.